The rows below give T cell receptor beta chains drawn from one sample of a study of radiotherapy plus CTLA-4 blockade in lung cancer. Method: immunoSEQ multiplex PCR; TCRdb's copy keeps in-frame clones and lacks some. The sample lists around 24,000 clones; 73% were seen once. Here the sequenced sample was peripheral blood, taken from a patient treated with radiotherapy plus ipilimumab. Receptors originate from a human donor with non-small cell lung cancer who had stable disease on radiotherapy plus ipilimumab. The CDR3 runs from the conserved cysteine through the conserved F or W. The D gene is left open where the match is weak. Size tells how often a clone was seen (once, few, many) or the class of an expanded clone, and some rows leave it out.

v_call: TRBV19; d_call: TRBD1; clone_size: .; j_call: TRBJ2-5; cdr3_nt: TGTGCCAGTACCAGGACAGGAGACCAAGAGACCCAGTACTTC; cdr3_aa: CASTRTGDQETQYF
v_call: TRBV7-2; d_call: TRBD2; clone_size: .; j_call: TRBJ2-1; cdr3_nt: TGTGCCAGCAGCTTAGACGGCGGGGGGGGAATAGGGCAGTTCTTC; cdr3_aa: CASSLDGGGGIGQFF
v_call: TRBV19; d_call: .; clone_size: once; j_call: TRBJ2-5; cdr3_nt: TGTGCCAGTGCTAAGACGGAGGGGGAGACCCAGTACTTC; cdr3_aa: CASAKTEGETQYF
v_call: TRBV28; d_call: TRBD1; clone_size: .; j_call: TRBJ2-7; cdr3_nt: TGTGCCAGCGGGCCCCAGGACAGGGTTTGCGAGCAGTACTTC; cdr3_aa: CASGPQDRVCEQYF
v_call: TRBV5-4; d_call: .; clone_size: .; j_call: TRBJ2-7; cdr3_nt: TGTGCCAGCAGCTTAGGTGGCAGAACCTGCGAGCAGTACTTC; cdr3_aa: CASSLGGRTCEQYF
v_call: TRBV6-6; d_call: .; clone_size: medium-sized; j_call: TRBJ1-4; cdr3_nt: TGTGCCAGCAGCTCCAACAGCTATAATGAAAAACTGTTTTTT; cdr3_aa: CASSSNSYNEKLFF
v_call: TRBV18; d_call: .; clone_size: .; j_call: TRBJ1-2; cdr3_nt: TGTGCCAGCTCGCGCCTACAGGACTATGGCTACACCTTC; cdr3_aa: CASSRLQDYGYTF
v_call: TRBV5-4; d_call: TRBD1; clone_size: .; j_call: TRBJ2-7; cdr3_nt: TGTGCCAGCAGCCCGAGCCGACAGGGGGCGCGTTACGAGCAGTACTTC; cdr3_aa: CASSPSRQGARYEQYF
v_call: TRBV5-4; d_call: .; clone_size: few; j_call: TRBJ2-5; cdr3_nt: TGTGCCAGCAGCTTGGGGGGTGCGGAGACCCAGTACTTC; cdr3_aa: CASSLGGAETQYF
v_call: TRBV6-1; d_call: TRBD1; clone_size: .; j_call: TRBJ1-5; cdr3_nt: TGTGCCAGCAGTCGGACAGGGTATAACAATCAGCCCCAGCATTTT; cdr3_aa: CASSRTGYNNQPQHF
v_call: TRBV5-1; d_call: TRBD1; clone_size: .; j_call: TRBJ2-1; cdr3_nt: TGCGCCAGCAGCTTGGGGACAGGGGCTAGTGGGAATGAGCAGTTCTTC; cdr3_aa: CASSLGTGASGNEQFF
v_call: TRBV4-3; d_call: .; clone_size: few; j_call: TRBJ2-1; cdr3_nt: TGCGCCAGCAGCCAAGCCTTTAGTGGTACCTACAATGAGCAGTTCTTC; cdr3_aa: CASSQAFSGTYNEQFF
v_call: TRBV18; d_call: .; clone_size: .; j_call: TRBJ2-7; cdr3_nt: TGTGCCAGCTCACCCCCGGACGGTTTCTACGAGCAGTACTTC; cdr3_aa: CASSPPDGFYEQYF
v_call: TRBV6-4; d_call: .; clone_size: .; j_call: TRBJ2-2; cdr3_nt: TGTGCCAGCAGTGACGGGGGAGGCACCGGGGAGCTGTTTTTT; cdr3_aa: CASSDGGGTGELFF
v_call: TRBV5-1; d_call: TRBD1; clone_size: .; j_call: TRBJ1-4; cdr3_nt: TGCGCCAGCAGCTTAGGGACAGTGTCTGTGGGCCCTAATGAAAAACTGTTTTTT; cdr3_aa: CASSLGTVSVGPNEKLFF
v_call: TRBV6-5; d_call: .; clone_size: .; j_call: TRBJ1-3; cdr3_nt: TGTGCCAGCAGTCAACACCGGAACTCTGGAAACACCATATATTTT; cdr3_aa: CASSQHRNSGNTIYF
v_call: TRBV5-4; d_call: TRBD2; clone_size: .; j_call: TRBJ2-7; cdr3_nt: TGTGCCAGCAGCCTACCGGGACTAGCGGGAGGGCAGAACTTC; cdr3_aa: CASSLPGLAGGQNF
v_call: TRBV2; d_call: .; clone_size: .; j_call: TRBJ1-2; cdr3_nt: TGTGCCAGCAGGCCGGTCCTGGGCTATGGCTACACCTTC; cdr3_aa: CASRPVLGYGYTF
v_call: TRBV4-3; d_call: .; clone_size: few; j_call: TRBJ2-1; cdr3_nt: TGCGCCAGCAGCCAAGTGGCTAGCTCCTACAATGAGCAGTTCTTC; cdr3_aa: CASSQVASSYNEQFF
v_call: TRBV5-1; d_call: .; clone_size: .; j_call: TRBJ1-2; cdr3_nt: TGCGCCAGCAGCTTGGGGACGGGAAGCTATGGCTACACCTTC; cdr3_aa: CASSLGTGSYGYTF
v_call: TRBV19; d_call: TRBD1; clone_size: .; j_call: TRBJ2-2; cdr3_nt: TGTGCCAGTGGGGGACAGGGGTTCGGGGAGCTGTTTTTT; cdr3_aa: CASGGQGFGELFF
v_call: TRBV18; d_call: .; clone_size: .; j_call: TRBJ2-2; cdr3_nt: TGTGCCAGCTCACCTCGGGGGGCCGACACCGGGGAGCTGTTTTTT; cdr3_aa: CASSPRGADTGELFF
v_call: TRBV9; d_call: .; clone_size: .; j_call: TRBJ1-5; cdr3_nt: TGTGCCAGCAGCGTAGGAGGAGGGGCGGCTCAGCCCCAGCATTTT; cdr3_aa: CASSVGGGAAQPQHF
v_call: TRBV29-1; d_call: .; clone_size: few; j_call: TRBJ2-3; cdr3_nt: TGCAGCGTCGGAGTGGACTACAGAGGGGATCCGCAGTATTTT; cdr3_aa: CSVGVDYRGDPQYF
v_call: TRBV7-9; d_call: .; clone_size: .; j_call: TRBJ2-1; cdr3_nt: TGTGCCAGCAGCCGTACAGGGATAGGAGCTGAGCAGTTCTTC; cdr3_aa: CASSRTGIGAEQFF
v_call: TRBV21-1; d_call: .; clone_size: .; j_call: TRBJ1-1; cdr3_nt: TGTGCCAGCAGCAATGAGGGTGGAAACAGGGGGCGGGTAAGGAACACTGAAGCTTTCTTT; cdr3_aa: CASSNEGGNRGRVRNTEAFF
v_call: TRBV18; d_call: TRBD1; clone_size: .; j_call: TRBJ2-6; cdr3_nt: TGTGCCAGCTCACCTGTTGGGACAGGCCTGTCTGGGGCCAACGTCCTGACTTTC; cdr3_aa: CASSPVGTGLSGANVLTF
v_call: TRBV6-1; d_call: .; clone_size: .; j_call: TRBJ2-7; cdr3_nt: TGTGCCAGCAGTGAAGGAGCAGGGTCGTTCTACGAGCAGTACTTC; cdr3_aa: CASSEGAGSFYEQYF
v_call: TRBV6-1; d_call: .; clone_size: .; j_call: TRBJ1-5; cdr3_nt: TGTGCCAGCAGTGAAACCCCACTGCCCCGCCAGCCCCAGCATTTT; cdr3_aa: CASSETPLPRQPQHF
v_call: TRBV19; d_call: .; clone_size: few; j_call: TRBJ2-7; cdr3_nt: TGTGCCAGTAGTATTGGAGTGTCGGATTTCTTCTCCTACGAGCAGTACTTC; cdr3_aa: CASSIGVSDFFSYEQYF
v_call: TRBV4-2; d_call: TRBD2; clone_size: .; j_call: TRBJ2-7; cdr3_nt: TGTGCCAGCAGCCAAGGTAGGGCTAGCGGGATCTACGAGCAGTACTTC; cdr3_aa: CASSQGRASGIYEQYF
v_call: TRBV18; d_call: .; clone_size: .; j_call: TRBJ2-7; cdr3_nt: TGTGCCAGCTCACCGGGTAGCAGCCACGAGCAGTACTTC; cdr3_aa: CASSPGSSHEQYF
v_call: TRBV18; d_call: .; clone_size: .; j_call: TRBJ2-4; cdr3_nt: TGTGCCAGCTCAGCCGTCCTTAGAGGTCTCACAAACATTCAGTACTTC; cdr3_aa: CASSAVLRGLTNIQYF
v_call: TRBV15; d_call: .; clone_size: .; j_call: TRBJ1-1; cdr3_nt: TGTGCCACCAGGAGGGCGGGGGCTGGTACTGAAGCTTTCTTT; cdr3_aa: CATRRAGAGTEAFF
v_call: TRBV4-2; d_call: .; clone_size: .; j_call: TRBJ2-7; cdr3_nt: TGTGCCAGCAGCCAAGAGCGACGGTACGAGCAGTACTTC; cdr3_aa: CASSQERRYEQYF
v_call: TRBV6-1; d_call: .; clone_size: .; j_call: TRBJ1-2; cdr3_nt: TGTGCCAGCAGAAGGGACCCGCTGGGCAACTATGGCTACACCTTC; cdr3_aa: CASRRDPLGNYGYTF
v_call: TRBV30; d_call: .; clone_size: .; j_call: TRBJ1-5; cdr3_nt: TGTGCCTGGAGTGTGAAGGGGAGTCAGCCCCAGCATTTT; cdr3_aa: CAWSVKGSQPQHF
v_call: TRBV5-4; d_call: TRBD2; clone_size: .; j_call: TRBJ2-2; cdr3_nt: TGTGCCAGCAGCTCCTACAGACTAGCGGGGACGAGGCTGTTTTTT; cdr3_aa: CASSSYRLAGTRLFF